The TCR beta chain under discussion was sequenced for a study of beta chain features in type 1 diabetes. This clone was observed a few times. No antigen is known for it. Expressed TCRB transcripts were sequenced after all isolated RNA was converted to cDNA. Sequencing used immunoSEQ multiplex PCR; TCRdb keeps in-frame clones, though not all of them. This sample has 640,000 or so clones, with 11% to 15% found just once. The study's findings and limits: Naive, central memory and Treg TCRB repertoires appeared more alike in patients than in healthy donors. There was a moderate but significant shortening of TCRB CDR3s in all four CD4+ subsets of Type 1 diabetes patients.

V lost 0 bases to trimming and J lost 0 bases, with 9 bases between them. This CDR3 is built from 15 residues. Germline CDR1 SGDLS, CDR2 YYNGEE. The genes are TRBV9 and TRBJ2-5; D is unclear. This receptor was taken from a man younger than 35 with type 1 diabetes. Sequences were obtained from naive CD4+ T cells from blood. The CDR3 protein is CASSVGIADQETQYF. The DNA of the CDR3 is TGTGCCAGCAGCGTAGGGATAGCAGACCAAGAGACCCAGTACTTC.